This passage covers 27 T cell receptor beta chains from one sample sequenced in a study of cytomegalovirus exposure and HLA in healthy donors. Use of 60 Vbeta and 13 Jbeta primers characterized the PCR. TCRdb keeps only in-frame clones here, not all; method: immunoSEQ multiplex PCR. This sample has about 170,000 clones, with 82% found just once. Sequencing was carried out using PBMCs. These receptor sequences come from a girl aged 2 to 10 in good health and CMV-seropositive.

The CDR3 is CASSLRDLAGGFYEQYF. The CDR3 DNA follows: TGTGCCAGCAGCCTCCGAGACCTAGCGGGAGGTTTCTACGAGCAGTACTTC. The chain uses TRBV14 and TRBJ2-7; 11 nucleotides match TRBD2. Germline V gene lookup returns CDR1 SGHDN and CDR2 FVKESK. The CDR3 covers 17 residues. With 4 bases clipped from V and 3 bases from J, the junction kept 11 bases outside the gene matches.

This rearrangement joins TRBV5-1 to TRBJ1-2; D is perhaps TRBD1 (5 bases). V dropped 0 bases and J dropped 4 bases, with 16 bases sitting between them. CDR3 length: 16 amino acids. Per germline, CDR1 SGHRS and CDR2 YFSETQ. The chain's CDR3 is CASSLGAGNTLYGYTF. CDR3 nucleotides: TGCGCCAGCAGCTTGGGTGCAGGGAATACCCTCTATGGCTACACCTTC.

CDR3 bases: TGTGCCAGTAGTAGACCGGGGATTGGTGAGACCCAGTACTTC. Residues: CASSRPGIGETQYF. The chain is built from TRBV19 and TRBJ2-5; possible D gene TRBD2, 5 bases. Germline CDR1 LNHDA, CDR2 SQIVND (reference sequence). V was shortened by 4 bases and J by 5 bases, with 14 bases between the two germline ends. The CDR3 is 14 residues long.

This clone has only a few counts. The genes are TRBV5-1 and TRBJ1-3; no firm D call. Germline loops: CDR1 SGHRS, CDR2 YFSETQ. Deletions cut 4 bases from V and 2 bases from J, with 19 bases between. The CDR3 spans 17 residues. The CDR3 sequence: CASSPYTSPVTGNTIYF. CDR3 in DNA: TGCGCCAGCAGCCCGTATACAAGTCCAGTTACTGGAAACACCATATATTTT.

The genes are TRBV19 and TRBJ2-2, with TRBD1 matching over 7 bases. Germline values: CDR1 LNHDA, CDR2 SQIVND (reference sequence). After removal of 5 bases from V and 5 bases from J, the junction contained 8 bases not matched to a gene. The CDR3 totals 15 residues. The CDR3 protein is CASSLVRGRTGELFF. The CDR3, as DNA: TGTGCCAGTAGTTTGGTGAGGGGGCGGACCGGGGAGCTGTTTTTT.

This rearrangement joins TRBV28 to TRBJ2-4; 9 bases agree with TRBD2. The trim removed 6 bases at V and 1 base at J, leaving 4 bases unmatched. Germline V lookup: CDR1 MDHEN, CDR2 SYDVKM. The CDR3 is 15 residues long. The CDR3 DNA is TGTGCCAGCAGGTCGACTAGCGGCGCCAAAAACATTCAGTACTTC. Translated: CASRSTSGAKNIQYF.

This clone was detected only a few times. The sample carries other DNA sequences with the same CDR3. The V call is TRBV9, the J call TRBJ1-1; TRBD1 is a possible D gene (6 bases). In germline, CDR1 is SGDLS, CDR2 YYNGEE. Trimming cost V 4 bases and J 1 base, with 11 bases left between them. This CDR3 has 14 residues. Here the CDR3 DNA reads TGTGCCAGCAGCCCCAGGACAGAGAACACTGAAGCTTTCTTT. This sequence encodes CASSPRTENTEAFF.

The V and J genes are TRBV5-1 and TRBJ1-2; tentatively, D is TRBD1 (6 bases). Germline CDR1 and CDR2: SGHRS and YFSETQ. The CDR3 runs to 15 residues. V dropped 2 bases and J dropped 2 bases, with 13 bases sitting between them. The CDR3 protein is CASSFAPQGNYGYTF. The DNA of the CDR3 is TGCGCCAGCAGCTTTGCTCCACAGGGAAACTATGGCTACACCTTC.

The chain combines TRBV7-2 with TRBJ2-1; 8 bases fit TRBD2. Germline V gives CDR1 SGHTA, CDR2 FQGNSA. This CDR3 comprises 14 residues. With V trimmed by 5 bases and J by 10 bases, 10 bases remained unmatched. The CDR3 nucleotides are TGTGCCAGCAGCCCCGCCCGGACTAGCAGCGAGCAGTTCTTC. Its translation: CASSPARTSSEQFF.

V gene TRBV28 combines with J gene TRBJ2-7, with D hard to call. Trimming took off 7 bases at V and 2 bases at J, with 15 bases between the two ends. This CDR3 is 14 amino acids long. CDR1 and CDR2 from the germline V gene are MDHEN and SYDVKM. In DNA, the CDR3 is TGTGCCAGCATCCCGTCGACTCTAACCTACGAGCAGTACTTC. Protein: CASIPSTLTYEQYF.

The J gene is TRBJ1-5, the V gene TRBV28, with TRBD1 matching over 7 bases. Trimming cost V 9 bases and J 4 bases; bases outside gene matches: 12. The CDR3 loop spans 15 amino acids. CDR1 MDHEN and CDR2 SYDVKM come from the germline V gene. The DNA for the CDR3 is TGTGCCAGTACGAGTCCGGGACAGCTTAATCAGCCCCAGCATTTT. Its protein product is CASTSPGQLNQPQHF. Complete variable domain (other parts from reference TRBV28 and TRBJ1-5): DVKVTQSSRYLVKRTGEKVFLECVQDMDHENMFWYRQDPGLGLRLIYFSYDVKMKEKGDIPEGYSVSREKKERFSLILESASTNQTSMYLCASTSPGQLNQPQHFGDGTRLSIL.

This chain connects TRBV6-1 to TRBJ1-1; TRBD1 might be the D (6 bases). The V end was cut by 2 bases, the J end by 2 bases, with 9 bases between. The CDR3 is 14 amino acids. Germline CDR1 MNHNS, CDR2 SASEGT. The CDR3 DNA is TGTGCCAGCAGTGAACGAGGGGGAAACACTGAAGCTTTCTTT. It encodes CASSERGGNTEAFF.

The rearrangement joins TRBV4-1 to TRBJ1-3; 8 bases are shared with TRBD1. Germline V lookup: CDR1 MGHRA, CDR2 YSYEKL. With 1 base clipped from V and 4 bases from J, the junction kept 3 bases outside the gene matches. The CDR3 length is 15 residues. CDR3 nucleotides: TGCGCCAGCAGCCAAGTAAGGGACAGGGGAAACACCATATATTTT. Its protein is CASSQVRDRGNTIYF.

The V and J genes are TRBV28 and TRBJ2-7; possible D gene TRBD2, 6 bases. The CDR3 is 13 residues long. Germline V gene data show CDR1 as MDHEN and CDR2 as SYDVKM. V was trimmed by 5 bases and J by 6 bases, leaving 14 bases between them. As DNA, the CDR3 is TGTGCCAGCAGTCACACTCTCGGGAGCGAGCAGTACTTC. The encoded protein is CASSHTLGSEQYF. The variable domain in full, with the rest retrieved from reference TRBV28 and TRBJ2-7, is DVKVTQSSRYLVKRTGEKVFLECVQDMDHENMFWYRQDPGLGLRLIYFSYDVKMKEKGDIPEGYSVSREKKERFSLILESASTNQTSMYLCASSHTLGSEQYFGPGTRLTVT.

This chain joins TRBV2 and TRBJ2-7; 11 bases fit TRBD1. The CDR3 totals 14 residues. Germline loops: CDR1 SNHLY, CDR2 FYNNEI. V trimming: 6 bases; J trimming: 4 bases; junction bases outside the gene matches: 5. Written as DNA, the CDR3 is TGTGCCAGCAGGCCGGGACAGGGGGGATACGAGCAGTACTTC. This encodes CASRPGQGGYEQYF.

The chain combines TRBV5-1 with TRBJ2-1, with D possibly being TRBD1 (6 bases). This CDR3 has 12 residues. Per the germline V gene, CDR1 is SGHRS and CDR2 is YFSETQ. V lost 7 bases to trimming and J lost 7 bases, with 12 bases between them. The CDR3 coding sequence is TGCGCCAGCGGCCTACAGGGAAATGAGCAGTTCTTC. Amino acids: CASGLQGNEQFF.

The CDR3 region has the DNA TGCGCCAGCAGCATAGCGGGAGGAGCGCCAGAGACCCAGTACTTC. Translation: CASSIAGGAPETQYF. The gene calls are TRBV4-1 and TRBJ2-5; 10 bases are a match to TRBD2. This CDR3 region has 15 residues. Trimming cost V 5 bases and J 4 bases; bases outside gene matches: 7. In germline, CDR1 is MGHRA, CDR2 YSYEKL.

The V and J genes are TRBV18 and TRBJ2-7; D is perhaps TRBD2 (6 bases). This CDR3 region has 13 residues. CDR1 is KGHSH, CDR2 LQKENI, per germline. V shed 6 bases and J shed 5 bases, with 14 bases lying between them. CDR3 in DNA: TGTGCCAGCTCCCCTCCGGGACTCGACGAGCAGTACTTC. It yields the protein CASSPPGLDEQYF. The full variable domain, its missing parts supplied by reference TRBV18 and TRBJ2-7, is NAGVMQNPRHLVRRRGQEARLRCSPMKGHSHVYWYRQLPEEGLKFMVYLQKENIIDESGMPKERFSAEFPKEGPSILRIQQVVRGDSAAYFCASSPPGLDEQYFGPGTRLTVT.

The gene calls are TRBV4-1 and TRBJ1-2; a possible D gene is TRBD1 (5 bases). The V gene's germline CDR1 is MGHRA and CDR2 YSYEKL. The V end lost 2 bases, the J end lost 7 bases, and 14 bases lay between the germline ends. The CDR3 length is 14 residues. The CDR3 protein is CASSQRNRWGGYTF. Here the CDR3 DNA reads TGCGCCAGCAGCCAAAGAAACAGGTGGGGTGGCTACACCTTC.

This clone was picked up a small number of times. The chain combines TRBV6-4 with TRBJ2-2; TRBD2 is a possible D gene (5 bases). CDR1 and CDR2 from the germline V gene are MRHNA and SNTAGT. Trimming removed 0 bases at V and 4 bases at J, with 6 bases between. This CDR3 is 14 amino acids long. In nucleotides, the CDR3 is TGTGCCAGCAGTGACTCTACTAGCACCGGGGAGCTGTTTTTT. Translated, it gives CASSDSTSTGELFF.

The chain employs TRBV28 and TRBJ1-2, with TRBD1 identical over 10 bases. The germline V gene encodes CDR1 MDHEN and CDR2 SYDVKM. The trim removed 5 bases at V and 4 bases at J, leaving 13 bases unmatched. The CDR3 has 17 amino acids. The CDR3, as DNA: TGTGCCAGCAGTCCTCCACCGGGACAGGGGTATGGCTATGGCTACACCTTC. Amino acid sequence: CASSPPPGQGYGYGYTF.

J is TRBJ1-1 and V is TRBV21-1; the tabulated D call, TRBD1, remains unverified against the DNA. TRBV21-1 is a recognized pseudogene. The CDR3 sequence is 13 residues long. CDR3 sequence: CATFYRVNTEAFF. The CDR3 region has the DNA TGTGCCACCTTTTACAGGGTTAACACTGAAGCTTTCTTT.

This rearrangement joins TRBV18 to TRBJ2-1; 9 nucleotides line up with TRBD2. The CDR3 covers 15 residues. The V gene end was trimmed by 2 bases and the J gene end by 7 bases; junction bases not matched to a gene: 6. Germline values: CDR1 KGHSH, CDR2 LQKENI. Here the CDR3 reads CASSPEVAGENEQFF. CDR3 nucleotides: TGTGCCAGCTCACCAGAGGTAGCGGGAGAAAATGAGCAGTTCTTC.

V and J are TRBV7-9 and TRBJ2-5; D call uncertain. Trimming removed 2 bases at V and 2 bases at J, with 9 bases between. CDR3 length equals 14 residues. Germline values: CDR1 SEHNR, CDR2 FQNEAQ (reference sequence). CDR3: CASSLRAGQETQYF. The CDR3 nucleotides read TGTGCCAGCAGCTTACGTGCAGGACAAGAGACCCAGTACTTC.

The J gene is TRBJ1-1, the V gene TRBV28; D is unclear. The V gene lost 8 bases and the J gene lost 0 bases, with 7 bases spanning the gap. Germline CDR1 is MDHEN and CDR2 is SYDVKM. The length of the CDR3 is 12 residues. The CDR3 protein is CASPGLNTEAFF. The CDR3 region has the DNA TGTGCCAGCCCGGGTTTGAACACTGAAGCTTTCTTT.

The chain uses TRBV30 and TRBJ2-1; 12 bases map to TRBD2. This CDR3 has 15 residues. Trimming at V came to 0 bases and at J to 7 bases, leaving 4 bases not matched to a gene. Germline CDR1 is GTSNPN and CDR2 is SVGIG (reference sequence). The chain's CDR3 is CAWSVTSGRRNEQFF. CDR3 bases: TGTGCCTGGAGTGTAACTAGCGGGAGGAGAAATGAGCAGTTCTTC. The entire variable domain, with the rest obtained from reference TRBV30 and TRBJ2-1, is as follows: SQTIHQWPATLVQPVGSPLSLECTVEGTSNPNLYWYRQAAGRGLQLLFYSVGIGQISSEVPQNLSASRPQDRQFILSSKKLLLSDSGFYLCAWSVTSGRRNEQFFGPGTRLTVL.

V and J are TRBV6-1 and TRBJ1-6, with TRBD1 as a possible D gene (6 bases). The CDR3 runs 13 residues. CDR1 and CDR2 (germline): MNHNS, SASEGT. Trimming removed 6 bases from V and 10 bases from J, with 13 bases in between. The CDR3 is CASRARGGSPLHF. In DNA, the CDR3 is TGTGCCAGCAGGGCAAGGGGGGGATCACCCCTCCACTTT.